The 15 T cell receptor beta chains reported below all come from one sample, sequenced in a study of blood T cell repertoires in COVID-19. Data came from immunoSEQ multiplex PCR; TCRdb stores just in-frame clones and leaves some out. This table holds tens of thousands of clones, roughly 88% found once. Sample: peripheral blood. Every receptor here comes from a man aged 65 to 79 with acute or convalescent COVID-19.

This chain uses TRBV6-5 with TRBJ2-7, with 8 bases lining up with TRBD1. The CDR3 runs 16 residues. Unmatched junction bases numbered 12, after V lost 1 base and J lost 7 bases. The germline CDR1 and CDR2 sequences are MNHEY and SVGAGI. In DNA form, the CDR3 reads TGTGCCAGCAGTTACTTGAGGACAGGGTCCCCGGGTGAGCAGTACTTC. Its protein product is CASSYLRTGSPGEQYF.

This chain uses TRBV2 with TRBJ1-3; D not resolved. Trimming shortened V by 6 bases and J by 3 bases, and 15 bases separated the two germline ends. Germline CDR1 is SNHLY and CDR2 is FYNNEI. This CDR3 region has 15 residues. CDR3 loop: CASSLEARNGNTIYF. CDR3 sequence (DNA): TGTGCCAGCAGCTTGGAGGCTAGAAATGGAAACACCATATATTTT.

This chain links TRBV27 with TRBJ2-7; no firm D call. The CDR3 spans 14 residues. Trimming took off 2 bases at V and 0 bases at J, with 8 bases between the two ends. The germline gives CDR1 MNHEY, CDR2 SMNVEV (reference sequence). The CDR3 DNA is TGTGCCAGCAGTTTAGAGAGAAGCTCCTACGAGCAGTACTTC. This sequence encodes CASSLERSSYEQYF.

The chain employs TRBV7-2 and TRBJ2-5, with TRBD1 matching 9 bases. J lost 6 bases, V lost 4 bases, and 12 bases had no gene match. This CDR3 is built from 16 residues. Looked up from germline, CDR1 is SGHTA and CDR2 is FQGNSA. In DNA form, the CDR3 reads TGTGCCAGCAGCTCCGGGGGACAGGGTACGATAAAGACCCAGTACTTC. Translated, it gives CASSSGGQGTIKTQYF. The variable domain in full, completed from reference TRBV7-2 and TRBJ2-5, reads GAGVSQSPSNKVTEKGKDVELRCDPISGHTALYWYRQSLGQGLEFLIYFQGNSAPDKSGLPSDRFSAERTGGSVSTLTIQRTQQEDSAVYLCASSSGGQGTIKTQYFGPGTRLLVL.

The chain uses TRBV7-3 and TRBJ2-1; 12 nucleotides align to TRBD2. This CDR3 has 15 residues. CDR1 and CDR2 (germline): SGHTA, FQGTGA. J was trimmed by 8 bases and V by 4 bases; bases with no gene match: 6. The CDR3 DNA reads TGTGCCAGCAGCTCCCTAGCGGGGGGGCGTCATGAGCAGTTCTTC. Protein: CASSSLAGGRHEQFF.

The chain recombines TRBV4-1 with TRBJ1-5; no reliable D call. V was cut by 1 base and J by 4 bases, with 8 bases left in between. The CDR3 has 14 amino acids. The germline gives CDR1 MGHRA, CDR2 YSYEKL. This chain's CDR3 is CASSQGQNNQPQHF. In DNA form, the CDR3 reads TGCGCCAGCAGCCAAGGACAAAATAATCAGCCCCAGCATTTT.

This sequence joins TRBV27 and TRBJ2-7; the match to TRBD1 covers 9 bases. The J call may be incorrect, as the DNA end agrees better with TRBJ2-5. In germline, CDR1 is MNHEY, CDR2 SMNVEV (reference sequence). CDR3 length equals 14 residues. CDR3 bases: TGTGCCAGCGCACCCTGGGACAGGGTGAAGACCCAGTACTTC. Protein: CASAPWDRVKTQYF.

CDR3 DNA sequence: TGTGCCACAGACAGGGGGCTCTACGAGCAGTACTTC. Translation: CATDRGLYEQYF. This sequence joins TRBV6-6 and TRBJ2-7, with TRBD1 matching 10 bases. Germline values: CDR1 MNHNY, CDR2 SVGAGI (reference sequence). CDR3 length: 12 amino acids. V lost 10 bases, J lost 3 bases, and 3 bases stayed unmatched.

This rearrangement joins TRBV10-3 to TRBJ2-7, with D perhaps being TRBD1 or TRBD2 (7 bases each). The ends were cut back, 6 bases at V and 6 bases at J, with 18 bases in the middle. The CDR3 is made up of 14 amino acids. Germline assignment: CDR1 ENHRY and CDR2 SYGVKD. This chain's CDR3 is CAIREGGGPLEQYF. Written as DNA, the CDR3 is TGTGCCATCAGAGAGGGAGGGGGCCCTCTCGAGCAGTACTTC.

This chain connects TRBV27 to TRBJ1-4; 7 bases are a match to TRBD1. This CDR3 has 22 residues. The germline V gene has CDR1 MNHEY and CDR2 SMNVEV (reference sequence). The V and J ends lost 3 bases and 0 bases, in that order; junction bases with no gene match: 22. Here the CDR3 reads CASSLWGFFSYGTDTTNEKLFF. The CDR3 nucleotides read TGTGCCAGCAGTTTGTGGGGGTTCTTCTCTTATGGGACAGACACAACTAATGAAAAACTGTTTTTT.

The chain is built from TRBV18 and TRBJ1-1; D call uncertain. The CDR3 totals 13 residues. CDR1 is KGHSH, CDR2 LQKENI, per germline. Between the trimmed V and J ends, which lost 6 bases and 7 bases, there was a span of 15 bases. CDR3 protein: CASSQNTESEAFF. The CDR3 DNA is TGTGCCAGCTCCCAGAACACGGAGAGTGAAGCTTTCTTT.

The chain is built from TRBV19 and TRBJ1-1; a weak D match, TRBD1 (5 bases). Per germline, CDR1 LNHDA and CDR2 SQIVND (reference sequence). Trimming took off 6 bases at V and 2 bases at J, with 13 bases between the two ends. CDR3 length: 14 amino acids. For the CDR3, the DNA is TGTGCCAGTAGCCCGGGGGTTAGAAACACTGAAGCTTTCTTT. It codes for CASSPGVRNTEAFF. Filled out from reference TRBV19 and TRBJ1-1, the complete variable domain reads DGGITQSPKYLFRKEGQNVTLSCEQNLNHDAMYWYRQDPGQGLRLIYYSQIVNDFQKGDIAEGYSVSREKKESFPLTVTSAQKNPTAFYLCASSPGVRNTEAFFGQGTRLTVV.

The chain combines TRBV27 with TRBJ2-3; no reliable D call. The CDR3 is 14 residues long. Germline V lookup: CDR1 MNHEY, CDR2 SMNVEV (reference sequence). V lost 3 bases, J lost 2 bases, and 9 bases lay in between. CDR3 loop: CASSLSTITDTQYF. CDR3 DNA sequence: TGTGCCAGCAGTTTGTCCACTATCACAGATACGCAGTATTTT.

The rearrangement uses TRBV13 and TRBJ1-2, with D unresolved. The CDR3 is made up of 13 amino acids. Trimming cost V 7 bases and J 4 bases, with 13 bases left between them. CDR1 and CDR2 (germline): PRHDT, FYEKMQ (reference sequence). Written as DNA, the CDR3 is TGTGCCAGCATCTTGAGAGGCAGCTATGGCTACACCTTC. This codes for CASILRGSYGYTF.

CDR3 bases: TGTGCCAGCACCCTTCTAGACTATGGCTACACCTTC. Translation: CASTLLDYGYTF. The genes are TRBV7-9 and TRBJ1-2; no reliable D call. V was cut by 7 bases and J by 3 bases, with 9 bases left in between. Germline V gene lookup returns CDR1 SEHNR and CDR2 FQNEAQ (reference sequence). The CDR3 consists of 12 residues.